The 32 T cell receptor beta chains below come from one sample, sequenced in a study of blood T cell repertoires in COVID-19. TCRdb's copy holds only in-frame clones and misses some; the assay was immunoSEQ multiplex PCR. The sample consists of 80,000 to 130,000 clones, roughly 87% of them appearing once. The material sequenced was peripheral blood. Receptors originate from a woman aged 60-75 years with acute or convalescent COVID-19.

The V and J genes are TRBV13 and TRBJ2-7; TRBD2 aligns across 7 bases. Germline-derived CDR1 and CDR2 are PRHDT and FYEKMQ (reference sequence). V lost 5 bases to trimming and J lost 1 base; unmatched junction nucleotides: 11. CDR3 size: 16 residues. CDR3 protein: CASSQRRSGKSYEQYF. The DNA of the CDR3 is TGTGCCAGCAGCCAACGTAGAAGCGGGAAATCCTACGAGCAGTACTTC.

The rearrangement uses TRBV5-6 and TRBJ2-1; 11 nucleotides align to TRBD2. Per the germline V gene, CDR1 is SGHDT and CDR2 is YYEEEE. V lost 0 bases and J lost 9; bases outside the gene matches: 8. The CDR3 extends over 16 amino acids. The CDR3 coding sequence is TGTGCCAGCAGCTTGGGCTACGGACTAGCGGGTGGTGAGCAGTTCTTC. It codes for CASSLGYGLAGGEQFF.

The chain recombines TRBV5-1 with TRBJ2-1; D ambiguous. From germline, CDR1 is SGHRS and CDR2 YFSETQ. The CDR3 length is 16 residues. Trimming took off 0 bases at V and 9 bases at J, with 19 bases between the two ends. CDR3 sequence reads: CASSLEGSRRLGEQFF. DNA for the CDR3: TGCGCCAGCAGCTTGGAAGGTAGCAGAAGACTCGGTGAGCAGTTCTTC. Filled out from reference TRBV5-1 and TRBJ2-1, the complete variable domain reads KAGVTQTPRYLIKTRGQQVTLSCSPISGHRSVSWYQQTPGQGLQFLFEYFSETQRNKGNFPGRFSGRQFSNSRSEMNVSTLELGDSALYLCASSLEGSRRLGEQFFGPGTRLTVL.

CDR3 coding DNA: TGTGCCAGCAGCGCGGGACAGGCTAACTATGGCTACACCTTC. This encodes CASSAGQANYGYTF. The gene calls are TRBV7-9 and TRBJ1-2, with 8 bases identical to TRBD1. The CDR3 is 14 amino acids. Trimming removed 5 bases from V and 0 bases from J; junction bases left unmatched: 2. Germline V gives CDR1 SEHNR, CDR2 FQNEAQ (reference sequence).

The chain combines TRBV3-1 (or the pseudogene TRBV3-2) with TRBJ2-7; the match to TRBD2 covers 11 bases. CDR1 and CDR2 (germline): LGHDT, YNNKEL (reference sequence). The trim removed 6 bases at V and 0 bases at J, leaving 10 bases unmatched. CDR3 length equals 17 residues. This chain's CDR3 is CASRQGLAGGDSYEQYF. The CDR3 nucleotides read TGTGCCAGCAGACAGGGCCTAGCGGGAGGAGACTCCTACGAGCAGTACTTC.

In DNA, the CDR3 is TGCGCCAGCAGCTTGGCAGGACAGAGTAATGAAAAACTGTTTTTT. This gives the protein CASSLAGQSNEKLFF. V is TRBV5-1 and J is TRBJ1-4; perhaps TRBD1 as D (6 bases). Per the germline V gene, CDR1 is SGHRS and CDR2 is YFSETQ. The V end lost 0 bases, the J end lost 4 bases, and 10 bases lay between the germline ends. This CDR3 region has 15 residues.

The chain joins TRBV9 to TRBJ2-7; TRBD2 aligns across 13 bases. With 3 bases clipped from V and 6 bases from J, the junction kept 3 bases outside the gene matches. Germline V gene lookup returns CDR1 SGDLS and CDR2 YYNGEE. CDR3 length equals 14 residues. The CDR3 coding sequence is TGTGCCAGCAGCGCACTAGCGGGAGGGCGCGAGCAGTACTTC. Translation: CASSALAGGREQYF.

V gene TRBV21-1 combines with J gene TRBJ2-4; the listed D gene, TRBD2, was not tested against the DNA. TRBV21-1 is deemed a pseudogene. This CDR3 has 16 amino acids. The CDR3 DNA sequence: TGTGCCAGCATTATTCCCCGGGGGGTAGCCAAAAACATTCAGTACTTC. Translated: CASIIPRGVAKNIQYF.

This CDR3 is CASSLEGLALNEQFF. CDR3 sequence (DNA): TGCGCCAGCAGCTTGGAGGGACTAGCGCTAAATGAGCAGTTCTTC. The V and J genes are TRBV5-1 and TRBJ2-1, with TRBD2 identical over 10 bases. Per the germline V gene, CDR1 is SGHRS and CDR2 is YFSETQ. CDR3 length: 15 residues. V lost 0 bases and J lost 7; bases outside the gene matches: 4.

This clone was picked up one time. This sequence joins TRBV7-9 and TRBJ2-3, with 9 nucleotides matching TRBD2. After removal of 1 base from V and 1 base from J, the junction contained 6 bases not matched to a gene. Germline V CDR1 and CDR2: SEHNR, FQNEAQ (reference sequence). This CDR3 has 17 residues. CDR3 amino acids: CASSLGWREGRTDTQYF. Here the CDR3 DNA reads TGTGCCAGCAGCTTAGGATGGCGGGAGGGCCGCACAGATACGCAGTATTTT.

This chain uses TRBV5-4 with TRBJ2-7, with 7 bases lining up with TRBD1. The CDR3 covers 14 residues. The germline V gene encodes CDR1 SGHNT and CDR2 YYREEE (reference sequence). V lost 4 bases to trimming and J lost 0 bases; unmatched junction nucleotides: 4. The CDR3 DNA reads as TGTGCCAGCAGCGCCCGGGACAGCTCCTACGAGCAGTACTTC. The encoded protein is CASSARDSSYEQYF.

This clone appeared once. The chain carries TRBV2 and TRBJ2-5, with D uncertain. V was pared by 5 bases and J by 5 bases, with 15 bases between. CDR1 and CDR2 (germline): SNHLY, FYNNEI. CDR3 length: 14 residues. In nucleotides, the CDR3 is TGTGCCAGCAGTCCTCACAATTCCGGGGAGACCCAGTACTTC. This translates into CASSPHNSGETQYF.

The chain carries TRBV15 and TRBJ2-1; 12 bases align to TRBD1. V lost 0 bases, J lost 5 bases, and 5 bases stayed unmatched. The germline V gene encodes CDR1 LNHNV and CDR2 YYDKDF (reference sequence). The CDR3 spans 17 residues. DNA of the CDR3: TGTGCCACCAGCAGAGAGATGGGACAGGGGGCGAACAATGAGCAGTTCTTC. Its protein is CATSREMGQGANNEQFF.

The chain combines TRBV19 with TRBJ2-1; D gene ambiguous. CDR1 and CDR2 from the germline V gene are LNHDA and SQIVND (reference sequence). CDR3 length: 15 residues. The V and J ends lost 2 bases and 4 bases respectively, with 12 bases between them. The CDR3 region is CASSISRDPYNEQFF. Here the CDR3 DNA reads TGTGCCAGTAGTATAAGCCGAGATCCATACAATGAGCAGTTCTTC.

The chain carries TRBV9 and TRBJ1-1; the D gene is possibly TRBD1 (6 bases). V lost 4 bases, J lost 2 bases, and 12 bases lay in between. The CDR3 has 14 amino acids. CDR1 SGDLS and CDR2 YYNGEE come from the germline V gene. This CDR3 reads CASSPGQINTEAFF. In nucleotides, the CDR3 is TGTGCCAGCAGCCCTGGACAGATAAACACTGAAGCTTTCTTT. Drawing the rest from reference TRBV9 and TRBJ1-1, the complete variable domain is DSGVTQTPKHLITATGQRVTLRCSPRSGDLSVYWYQQSLDQGLQFLIQYYNGEERAKGNILERFSAQQFPDLHSELNLSSLELGDSALYFCASSPGQINTEAFFGQGTRLTVV.

The genes are TRBV27 and TRBJ1-1; D is possibly TRBD1 (6 bases). Trimming removed 6 bases at V and 8 bases at J, with 19 bases between. This CDR3 has 14 residues. CDR1 is MNHEY and CDR2 is SMNVEV in the germline V gene (reference sequence). This CDR3 reads CASSPHRDVSEAFF. The CDR3 coding sequence is TGTGCCAGCAGCCCCCACAGGGACGTCTCGGAAGCTTTCTTT.

This rearrangement joins TRBV21-1 to TRBJ2-4; the D call of TRBD1 is as the table states it, not checked on the DNA. TRBV21-1 is shown as a pseudogene. The CDR3 loop spans 16 amino acids. The CDR3 region is CASALRRDRAQNIQYF. The CDR3 DNA is TGTGCCAGCGCCCTCCGAAGGGACAGGGCGCAAAACATTCAGTACTTC.

The CDR3 nucleotides read TGTGCCAGCAGCCAAGGTTTTGCAGCGGGAGTGGGGCGGTACAATGAGCAGTTCTTC. Protein product: CASSQGFAAGVGRYNEQFF. V gene TRBV3-1 (or the pseudogene TRBV3-2) combines with J gene TRBJ2-1; TRBD2 aligns across 8 bases. The CDR3 runs to 19 residues. Germline V gene data show CDR1 as LGHDT and CDR2 as YNNKEL (reference sequence). V shed 1 base, J shed 4 bases, and the junction held 15 bases outside the gene matches.

This clone has a single count. The V and J genes are TRBV4-1 and TRBJ2-1; 11 bases line up with TRBD2. Germline CDR1 and CDR2: MGHRA and YSYEKL. The junction had 3 bases not matched to a gene; V was cut back by 0 bases and J by 2 bases. The CDR3 spans 17 residues. The CDR3 coding sequence is TGCGCCAGCAGCCAAGATCCTAGCGGGAGGACCTACAATGAGCAGTTCTTC. Its translation is CASSQDPSGRTYNEQFF.

This chain uses TRBV9 with TRBJ2-1; 12 bases map to TRBD2. V shed 4 bases and J 2 bases; nucleotides not matched to a gene: 4. In germline, CDR1 is SGDLS, CDR2 YYNGEE. The CDR3 consists of 16 residues. This chain's CDR3 is CASSSRLAGAYNEQFF. The CDR3 coding sequence is TGTGCCAGCAGCTCCCGACTAGCGGGAGCCTACAATGAGCAGTTCTTC.

The chain couples TRBV21-1 to TRBJ1-5; the table assigns TRBD1, which was not confirmed against the DNA. TRBV21-1 is listed as a pseudogene. The CDR3 covers 16 residues. This CDR3 reads CASSKGQDYSNQPQHF. Written as DNA, the CDR3 is TGTGCCAGCAGCAAGGGACAGGACTATAGCAATCAGCCCCAGCATTTT.

The genes are TRBV9 and TRBJ2-1, with a possible D match to TRBD2 (5 bases). The CDR3 has 17 residues. V gave up 0 bases and J gave up 3 bases, with 16 bases separating them. Per the germline V gene, CDR1 is SGDLS and CDR2 is YYNGEE. CDR3 amino acids: CASSVGFRSGGYNEQFF. DNA of the CDR3: TGTGCCAGCAGCGTAGGTTTTAGGAGCGGAGGCTACAATGAGCAGTTCTTC.

V is TRBV3-1 (or the pseudogene TRBV3-2) and J is TRBJ1-1, with D possibly TRBD1 on 6 matching bases. V lost 0 bases and J lost 4, with 18 bases in between. Germline V gene lookup returns CDR1 LGHDT and CDR2 YNNKEL (reference sequence). The CDR3 is made up of 17 amino acids. CDR3 in amino acids: CASSQDLLSGDGTEAFF. CDR3 nucleotide sequence: TGTGCCAGCAGCCAAGATCTGCTCTCAGGGGATGGCACTGAAGCTTTCTTT.

This chain uses TRBV5-4 with TRBJ2-1; 12 bases align to TRBD2. V trimming: 4 bases; J trimming: 4 bases; junction bases outside the gene matches: 9. Germline loops: CDR1 SGHNT, CDR2 YYREEE (reference sequence). This CDR3 has 17 residues. The CDR3 loop is CASSPTSGSGSYNEQFF. DNA for the CDR3: TGTGCCAGCAGCCCGACTAGCGGGAGTGGTTCGTACAATGAGCAGTTCTTC.

A single count supports this clone. The V gene is TRBV5-1, the J gene TRBJ2-3, with 10 bases matching TRBD2. V trimming: 6 bases; J trimming: 1 base; junction bases outside the gene matches: 5. The CDR3 loop spans 15 amino acids. Germline V gives CDR1 SGHRS, CDR2 YFSETQ. The CDR3 region is CASTTSGTRTDTQYF. The CDR3 DNA sequence: TGCGCCAGCACCACTAGCGGGACCCGCACAGATACGCAGTATTTT.

With respect to this clone: Other DNA sequences of this sample code for an identical CDR3. The chain has TRBV5-1 and TRBJ1-1; D remains ambiguous. This CDR3 has 13 amino acids. The ends were cut back, 0 bases at V and 4 bases at J, with 7 bases in the middle. CDR1 is SGHRS and CDR2 is YFSETQ in the germline V gene. CDR3 nucleotides: TGCGCCAGCAGCTTGGTTGGGAGCACTGAAGCTTTCTTT. As protein: CASSLVGSTEAFF.

The gene calls are TRBV5-1 and TRBJ2-1; 7 bases are shared with TRBD2. Germline V gene lookup returns CDR1 SGHRS and CDR2 YFSETQ. The length of the CDR3 is 14 residues. J was trimmed by 8 bases and V by 0 bases; bases with no gene match: 5. CDR3 in amino acids: CASSLGLASDEQFF. The CDR3 DNA reads as TGCGCCAGCAGCTTGGGACTAGCCAGCGATGAGCAGTTCTTC.

The gene calls are TRBV19 and TRBJ1-2; TRBD1 agrees at 9 bases. Trimming at V came to 5 bases and at J to 5 bases, leaving 9 bases not matched to a gene. Germline CDR1 LNHDA, CDR2 SQIVND (reference sequence). The CDR3 spans 15 residues. Here the CDR3 DNA reads TGTGCCAGTAGTCTCACGACGGACAGGGGTTATGGCTACACCTTC. Its translation: CASSLTTDRGYGYTF. Full variable domain (outside the CDR3, taken from reference TRBV19 and TRBJ1-2): DGGITQSPKYLFRKEGQNVTLSCEQNLNHDAMYWYRQDPGQGLRLIYYSQIVNDFQKGDIAEGYSVSREKKESFPLTVTSAQKNPTAFYLCASSLTTDRGYGYTFGSGTRLTVV.

The rearrangement uses TRBV28 and TRBJ1-5; unclear D gene. V was pared by 7 bases and J by 4 bases, with 5 bases between. CDR1 and CDR2 from the germline V gene are MDHEN and SYDVKM. The CDR3 is made up of 11 amino acids. This CDR3 reads CASTNNQPQHF. CDR3 nucleotide sequence: TGTGCCAGCACCAATAATCAGCCCCAGCATTTT.

This rearrangement joins TRBV28 to TRBJ1-2; D possibly corresponds to TRBD1 (5 bases). The V gene's germline CDR1 is MDHEN and CDR2 SYDVKM. This CDR3 contains 17 residues. V shed 2 bases and J shed 0 bases, with 16 bases lying between them. CDR3 residues: CASSLKQGSNANYGYTF. The CDR3 coding sequence is TGTGCCAGCAGTTTAAAGCAGGGTAGTAATGCTAACTATGGCTACACCTTC.

This clone appeared a single time. The chain has TRBV19 and TRBJ2-7; 9 bases are a match to TRBD1. CDR3 size: 13 residues. Germline V gene lookup returns CDR1 LNHDA and CDR2 SQIVND (reference sequence). Trimming cost V 5 bases and J 4 bases; bases outside gene matches: 3. In DNA form, the CDR3 reads TGTGCCAGTAGTTCCGACAGGGGGTACGAGCAGTACTTC. This codes for CASSSDRGYEQYF.

This chain joins TRBV2 and TRBJ1-1, with unresolved D. The CDR3 has 14 residues. V shed 0 bases and J shed 1 base, with 6 bases lying between them. CDR1 SNHLY and CDR2 FYNNEI come from the germline V gene. The CDR3 loop reads CASSEARGNTEAFF. The CDR3 bases are TGTGCCAGCAGTGAAGCGCGGGGGAACACTGAAGCTTTCTTT.